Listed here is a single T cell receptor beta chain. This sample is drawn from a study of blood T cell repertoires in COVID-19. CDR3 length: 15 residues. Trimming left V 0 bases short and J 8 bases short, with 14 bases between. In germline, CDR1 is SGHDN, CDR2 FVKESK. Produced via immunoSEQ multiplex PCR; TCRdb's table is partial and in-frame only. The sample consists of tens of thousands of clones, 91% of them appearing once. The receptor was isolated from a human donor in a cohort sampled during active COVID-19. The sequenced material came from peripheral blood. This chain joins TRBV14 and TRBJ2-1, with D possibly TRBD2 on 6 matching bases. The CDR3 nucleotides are TGTGCCAGCAGCCAAGAGCGTTATTCTAGCGATGAGCAGTTCTTC. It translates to CASSQERYSSDEQFF. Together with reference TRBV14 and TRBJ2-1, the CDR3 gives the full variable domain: EAGVTQFPSHSVIEKGQTVTLRCDPISGHDNLYWYRRVMGKEIKFLLHFVKESKQDESGMPNNRFLAERTGGTYSTLKVQPAELEDSGVYFCASSQERYSSDEQFFGPGTRLTVL.